The next 16 T cell receptor beta chains were all read from a single sample in a study of cytomegalovirus exposure and HLA in healthy donors (dated by TCRdb to between 2016 and 2019). The library was produced with the immunoSEQ multiplex PCR assay. A mixture of 60 forward primers for TCR Vbeta segments and 13 reverse primers for TCR Jbeta segments was used in the multiplex PCR. Drawn from immuneACCESS, this table holds only the in-frame rearrangements with V and J called that TCRdb kept. Clones are partly lost; checked studies trace under half to an unresolved V gene and leave the rest unexplained. The sample table shows 150,000 to 200,000 clones, and around four fifths are seen once. Of the sample, around a tenth falls within the top ten clones. The sequenced material came from PBMCs. These receptors were obtained from a man younger than 30 in good health and CMV-seropositive.

This clone was seen ten or more times. This chain uses TRBV6-4 with TRBJ1-1, with D possibly TRBD1 on 6 matching bases. Germline V gives CDR1 MRHNA, CDR2 SNTAGT. The CDR3 is 15 amino acids. V was cut by 3 bases and J by 2 bases, with 13 bases left in between. CDR3 amino acids: CASSEAGDLNTEAFF. The CDR3 DNA is TGTGCCAGCAGTGAGGCAGGGGACCTCAACACTGAAGCTTTCTTT.

This chain uses TRBV5-4 with TRBJ2-2, with D perhaps TRBD2 (7 bases). Germline V gene data show CDR1 as SGHNT and CDR2 as YYREEE (reference sequence). Trimming removed 2 bases at V and 4 bases at J, with 12 bases between. There are 15 residues in the CDR3. CDR3: CASSFGGGRTGELFF. In DNA, the CDR3 is TGTGCCAGCAGCTTCGGCGGGGGCCGCACCGGGGAGCTGTTTTTT.

The CDR3 protein is CASSQTPRQIGGYTF. DNA of the CDR3: TGTGCCAGCAGCCAAACGCCAAGACAGATCGGGGGCTACACCTTC. The V and J genes are TRBV5-6 and TRBJ1-2, with D perhaps matching TRBD1 (5 bases). Per germline, CDR1 SGHDT and CDR2 YYEEEE. The CDR3 runs 15 residues. Deletions cut 4 bases from V and 8 bases from J, with 21 bases between.

The CDR3 DNA is TGTGCCAGCAGAGGACAGATGAACACTGAAGCTTTCTTT. Translated, it gives CASRGQMNTEAFF. The chain uses TRBV7-9 and TRBJ1-1; D is possibly TRBD1 (6 bases). The V gene's germline CDR1 is SEHNR and CDR2 FQNEAQ (reference sequence). The V gene lost 6 bases and the J gene lost 0 bases, with 8 bases spanning the gap. CDR3 size: 13 residues.

J is TRBJ1-1 and V is TRBV4-3; D gene unclear. CDR1 LGHNA and CDR2 YSLEER come from the germline V gene. This CDR3 region has 15 residues. The V end lost 0 bases, the J end lost 1 base, and 9 bases lay between the germline ends. DNA of the CDR3: TGCGCCAGCAGCCAAGACGACCGGGAGAACACTGAAGCTTTCTTT. Encoded protein: CASSQDDRENTEAFF.

The chain carries TRBV9 and TRBJ2-2, with TRBD2 matching 8 bases. J gave up 5 bases and V 3 bases, and 9 bases lay outside the gene matches. Germline-derived CDR1 and CDR2 are SGDLS and YYNGEE. The CDR3 extends over 16 amino acids. The CDR3 coding sequence is TGTGCCAGCAGCGGCCGAATCGTAGCGGGAACCGGGGAGCTGTTTTTT. It encodes CASSGRIVAGTGELFF.

This chain links TRBV30 with TRBJ2-7, with D uncertain. The CDR3 runs 13 residues. Trimming stripped 0 bases from V and 2 bases from J, with 8 bases between. Per germline, CDR1 GTSNPN and CDR2 SVGIG (reference sequence). CDR3: CAWSVLVPYEQYF. CDR3 nucleotides: TGTGCCTGGAGTGTACTTGTACCCTACGAGCAGTACTTC.

In its sample, this clone was seen a few times. The rearrangement uses TRBV11-1 and TRBJ1-2; tentatively, D is TRBD1 (5 bases). This CDR3 contains 15 residues. From germline, CDR1 is SGHAT and CDR2 FQDESV (reference sequence). The ends were cut back, 6 bases at V and 4 bases at J, with 18 bases in the middle. The CDR3 bases are TGTGCCAGCAGGACAAGCAGGGCGGTGGGCTATGGCTACACCTTC. This encodes CASRTSRAVGYGYTF.

The rearrangement links TRBV6-1 to TRBJ2-3; D unclear. The germline V gene encodes CDR1 MNHNS and CDR2 SASEGT. This CDR3 has 12 amino acids. The V end lost 5 bases, the J end lost 6 bases, and 9 bases lay between the germline ends. CDR3 loop: CASSMTGDTQYF. Written as DNA, the CDR3 is TGTGCCAGCAGTATGACTGGGGATACGCAGTATTTT.

The V call is TRBV6-6, the J call TRBJ2-3, with D possibly being TRBD1 (5 bases). V lost 0 bases, J lost 6 bases, and 13 bases lay in between. CDR1 is MNHNY, CDR2 SVGAGI, per germline (reference sequence). The CDR3 covers 15 residues. The CDR3 is CASSYSPGSGDTQYF. The CDR3 nucleotides read TGTGCCAGCAGTTACTCGCCAGGGTCGGGTGATACGCAGTATTTT.

The J gene is TRBJ2-2, the V gene TRBV5-1, with D maybe TRBD1 (6 bases). The CDR3 is made up of 13 amino acids. The V and J ends lost 4 bases and 7 bases respectively, with 11 bases between them. Germline assignment: CDR1 SGHRS and CDR2 YFSETQ. CDR3 in DNA: TGCGCCAGCAGCCCAGGGGCCTACGGGGAGCTGTTTTTT. Encoded protein: CASSPGAYGELFF.

The chain has TRBV6-5 and TRBJ1-1; D is possibly TRBD1 (6 bases). This CDR3 region has 15 residues. Trimming took 0 bases from V and 1 from J, leaving 9 bases between them. CDR1 is MNHEY and CDR2 is SVGAGI in the germline V gene. CDR3 amino acids: CASSYSGGQNTEAFF. The CDR3, as DNA: TGTGCCAGCAGTTACTCAGGGGGACAGAACACTGAAGCTTTCTTT.

The rearrangement links TRBV9 to TRBJ1-5, with TRBD1 matching 7 bases. J was trimmed by 0 bases and V by 4 bases; bases with no gene match: 4. The CDR3 has 15 amino acids. Germline V gene sequence: CDR1 SGDLS, CDR2 YYNGEE. CDR3 nucleotides: TGTGCCAGCAGCAAACAGGGGAATAGCAATCAGCCCCAGCATTTT. Protein product: CASSKQGNSNQPQHF.

This chain links TRBV7-9 with TRBJ1-1; D not certain. The CDR3 length is 16 residues. Germline lookup yields CDR1 SEHNR and CDR2 FQNEAQ (reference sequence). Trimming left V 6 bases short and J 1 base short, with 18 bases between. CDR3 in amino acids: CASRPAYGEENTEAFF. For the CDR3, the DNA is TGTGCCAGCAGGCCGGCGTACGGAGAAGAGAACACTGAAGCTTTCTTT.

The rearrangement links TRBV13 to TRBJ2-1; 8 bases are shared with TRBD2. J gave up 4 bases and V 0 bases, and 8 bases lay outside the gene matches. Germline-derived CDR1 and CDR2 are PRHDT and FYEKMQ (reference sequence). There are 17 residues in the CDR3. The CDR3 sequence: CASSLGGAGLGYNEQFF. The CDR3 DNA sequence: TGTGCCAGCAGCTTAGGGGGGGCGGGACTAGGATACAATGAGCAGTTCTTC.

This clone was picked up a small number of times. V gene TRBV11-2 combines with J gene TRBJ1-3; D gene uncertain. Germline CDR1 is SGHAT and CDR2 is FQNNGV. V was cut by 2 bases and J by 0 bases, with 8 bases left in between. This CDR3 has 15 amino acids. CDR3 sequence (DNA): TGTGCCAGCAGCTTATTTCTCAGCTCTGGAAACACCATATATTTT. Its protein is CASSLFLSSGNTIYF.